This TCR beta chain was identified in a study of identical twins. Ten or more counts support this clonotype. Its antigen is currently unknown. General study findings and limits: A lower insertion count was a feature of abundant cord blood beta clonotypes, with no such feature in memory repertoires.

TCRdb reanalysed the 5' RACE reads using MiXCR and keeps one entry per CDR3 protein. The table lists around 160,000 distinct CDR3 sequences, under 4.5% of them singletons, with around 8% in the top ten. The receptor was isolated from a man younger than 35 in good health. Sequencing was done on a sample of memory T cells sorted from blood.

The CDR3 coding sequence is TGCAGCGTTGGAACTGCGAACACTGAAGCTTTCTTT. Translation: CSVGTANTEAFF. The genes are TRBV29-1 and TRBJ1-1, with D unresolved. CDR3 length equals 12 residues. Looked up from germline, CDR1 is SQVTM and CDR2 is ANQGSEA. V was clipped by 4 bases and J by 1 base, with 7 bases between them.